The text below deals with one T cell receptor (beta chain). This record belongs to a study of control samples from healthy donors and cancer patients. The method was immunoSEQ multiplex PCR; TCRdb's version includes in-frame clones alone and lacks a portion of them. The data hold 100,000 to 150,000 clones, with around nine tenths observed a single time. Trimming left V 4 bases short and J 4 bases short, with 8 bases between. The CDR3 contains 13 residues. CDR1 and CDR2 from the germline V gene are SNHLY and FYNNEI. Material: blood. The sequence was collected from a man aged 18 to 29 in good health. The gene calls are TRBV2 and TRBJ1-5; D gene unclear. The CDR3: CASSVDENQPQHF. CDR3 sequence (DNA): TGTGCCAGCAGTGTCGACGAGAATCAGCCCCAGCATTTT.